The 5 T cell receptor beta chains below all came from one sample that was sequenced in a study of blood T cell repertoires in COVID-19. Here immunoSEQ multiplex PCR was the method, and the copy in TCRdb shows in-frame clones only, minus some. The repertoire holds 60,000 to 75,000 clones, approximately 87% seen once, with under 4.5% in the top ten. Input material: peripheral blood. The receptors shown here come from a human donor in a cohort sampled during active COVID-19.

V is TRBV5-1 and J is TRBJ2-5; possibly TRBD2 for D (5 bases). The CDR3 is 13 amino acids. V was trimmed by 4 bases and J by 5 bases, leaving 12 bases between them. Germline assignment: CDR1 SGHRS and CDR2 YFSETQ. For the CDR3, the DNA is TGCGCCAGCAGCCCGGGGTACGGGGAGACCCAGTACTTC. Translation gives CASSPGYGETQYF.

V is TRBV7-6 and J is TRBJ2-3; TRBD2 agrees at 13 bases. V lost 5 bases to trimming and J lost 0 bases; unmatched junction nucleotides: 8. CDR3 length: 18 residues. Germline V gene data show CDR1 as SGHVS and CDR2 as FNYEAQ. CDR3 in DNA: TGTGCCAGCAGCCAGAGGACTAGCGGGAGACCTAGCACAGATACGCAGTATTTT. It translates to CASSQRTSGRPSTDTQYF.

The rearrangement links TRBV19 to TRBJ2-5; no clear D gene. CDR3 length: 12 residues. Trimming removed 0 bases from V and 5 bases from J, with 4 bases in between. CDR1 is LNHDA and CDR2 is SQIVND in the germline V gene (reference sequence). The CDR3 DNA follows: TGTGCCAGTAGTATAGACGGGGAGACCCAGTACTTC. This gives the protein CASSIDGETQYF.

The V call is TRBV2, the J call TRBJ1-2; D gene ambiguous. Germline-derived CDR1 and CDR2 are SNHLY and FYNNEI. The germline V and J ends were trimmed by 3 bases and 5 bases, with 13 bases remaining between them. The CDR3 runs to 14 residues. DNA for the CDR3: TGTGCCAGCAGTGACCTAAACCGGGGTTATGGCTACACCTTC. Protein: CASSDLNRGYGYTF.

The chain couples TRBV29-1 to TRBJ2-5, with unresolved D. V gave up 0 bases and J gave up 7 bases, with 9 bases separating them. The germline CDR1 and CDR2 sequences are SQVTM and ANQGSEA. The CDR3 is made up of 12 amino acids. The CDR3 loop is CSVEDLGVTQYF. The CDR3, as DNA: TGCAGCGTTGAAGATCTGGGCGTGACCCAGTACTTC.